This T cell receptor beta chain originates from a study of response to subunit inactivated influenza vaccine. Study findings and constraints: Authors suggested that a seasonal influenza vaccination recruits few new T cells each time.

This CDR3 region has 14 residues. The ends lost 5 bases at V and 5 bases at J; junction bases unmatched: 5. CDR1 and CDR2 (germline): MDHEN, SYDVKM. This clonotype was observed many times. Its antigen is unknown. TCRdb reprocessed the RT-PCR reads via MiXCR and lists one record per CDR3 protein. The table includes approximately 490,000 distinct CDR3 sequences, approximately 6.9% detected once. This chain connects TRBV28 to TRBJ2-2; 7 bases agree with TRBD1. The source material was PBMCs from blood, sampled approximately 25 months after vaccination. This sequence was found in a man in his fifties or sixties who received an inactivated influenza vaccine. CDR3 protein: CASSNRDRTGELFF. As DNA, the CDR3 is TGTGCCAGCAGTAACCGGGACAGAACCGGGGAGCTGTTTTTT.